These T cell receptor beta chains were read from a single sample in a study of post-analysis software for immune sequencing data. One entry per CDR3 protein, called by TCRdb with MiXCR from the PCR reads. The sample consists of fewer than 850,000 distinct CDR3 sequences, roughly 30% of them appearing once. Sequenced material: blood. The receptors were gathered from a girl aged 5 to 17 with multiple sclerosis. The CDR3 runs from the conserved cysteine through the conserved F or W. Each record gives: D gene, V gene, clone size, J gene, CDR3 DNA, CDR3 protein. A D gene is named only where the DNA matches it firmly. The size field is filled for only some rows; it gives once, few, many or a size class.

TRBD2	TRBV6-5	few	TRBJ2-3	TGTGCCAGCAGCCGAGTGGGACTAGCGAGGTCAGATACGCAGTATTTT	CASSRVGLARSDTQYF
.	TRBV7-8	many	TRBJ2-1	TGTGCCAGCAGCTTAGTCCTCAACAATGAGCAGTTCTTC	CASSLVLNNEQFF
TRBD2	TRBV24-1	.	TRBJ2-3	TGTGCCACCAGTGGCCTAGCGGCTAGCACAGATACGCAGTATTTT	CATSGLAASTDTQYF
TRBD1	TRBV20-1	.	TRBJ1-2	TGCAGTGCTAGCCGACAGGGCGTTGGGTTTCGCGGCTACACCTTC	CSASRQGVGFRGYTF
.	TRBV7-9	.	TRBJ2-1	TGTGCCAGCAGCCCCGAGCCCGGGCAGGGGGAGGGGGTGAGATACAATGAGCAGTTCTTC	CASSPEPGQGEGVRYNEQFF
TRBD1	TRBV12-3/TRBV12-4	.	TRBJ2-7	TGTGCCAGCAGTTCCAGGGACAGGAGGGGCGAGCAGTACTTC	CASSSRDRRGEQYF
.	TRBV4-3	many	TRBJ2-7	TGCGCCAGCAGCCCAACCCGACCCGGTGAGACAGCCTACTCTCTAACCTACGAGCAGTACTTC	CASSPTRPGETAYSLTYEQYF
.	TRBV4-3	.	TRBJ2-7	TGCGCCAGCCAGGACCGGATCTACGAGCAGTACTTC	CASQDRIYEQYF
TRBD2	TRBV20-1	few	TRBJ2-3	TGCAGTGCTGACCTGACTAGCGGGACCACAGATACGCAGTATTTT	CSADLTSGTTDTQYF
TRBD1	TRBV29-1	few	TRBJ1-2	TGCAGCGGAGATGGACAGGGGGCGGACTACACCTTC	CSGDGQGADYTF
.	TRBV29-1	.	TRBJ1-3	TGCAGCGGACAGGCTGGAAACACCATATATTTT	CSGQAGNTIYF
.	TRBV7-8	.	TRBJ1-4	TGTGCCAGCAGCATGGGTTTTGGGGATTGGGCTTTGAGGAATGAAAAACTGTTTTTT	CASSMGFGDWALRNEKLFF
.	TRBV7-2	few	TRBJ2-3	TGTGCCAGCAGCTTAGCATGGGGTAGCACAGATACGCAGTATTTT	CASSLAWGSTDTQYF
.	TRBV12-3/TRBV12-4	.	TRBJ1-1	TGTGCCAACACCGGGGGAAGAAACATGAACACTGAAGCTTTCTTT	CANTGGRNMNTEAFF
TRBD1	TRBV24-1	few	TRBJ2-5	TGTGCCACCAGTGACGGTCGACAGGGAATTATGGAGACCCAGTACTTC	CATSDGRQGIMETQYF
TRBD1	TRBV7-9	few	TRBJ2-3	TGTGCCAGCAGCTCCTGGACAGGGGGCACAGATACGCAGTATTTT	CASSSWTGGTDTQYF
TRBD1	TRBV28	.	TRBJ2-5	TGTGCCAGCCCACCTTCGATTGGGACAGGAAACAATGAGCAGTACTTC	CASPPSIGTGNNEQYF
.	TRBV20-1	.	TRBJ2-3	TGCAGGGCCACCTTTTCCGATACGCAGTATTTT	CRATFSDTQYF
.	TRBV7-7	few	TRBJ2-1	TGTGCTAGCAGCTTACGACTAGATTGGAGTCAGTTCTTC	CASSLRLDWSQFF
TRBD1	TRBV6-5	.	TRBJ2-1	TGTGCCAGCAGCCGGGGACAGGTGAGCTCCTACAATGAGCAGTTCTTC	CASSRGQVSSYNEQFF
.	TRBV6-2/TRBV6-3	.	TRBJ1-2	TGTGCCAGCAGTTACACTTCCGCTGCGGGCTACACCTTC	CASSYTSAAGYTF
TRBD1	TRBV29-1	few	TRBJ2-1	TGCAGCACCAAGGGACAGGGCAGAGGTGGTGACAATGAGCAGTTCTTC	CSTKGQGRGGDNEQFF
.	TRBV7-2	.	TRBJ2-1	TGTGCCAGCAGTTTAGGGGGGGCAGTTAACAATGAGCAGTTCTTC	CASSLGGAVNNEQFF
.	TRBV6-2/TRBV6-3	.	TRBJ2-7	TGTGCCAGCAGTCCCCCTGGGGAGTTCTACGAGCAGTACTTC	CASSPPGEFYEQYF
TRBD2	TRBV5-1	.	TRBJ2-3	TGCGCCAGCGGGACTAGTCGTTCTTGGGATACGCAGTATTTT	CASGTSRSWDTQYF
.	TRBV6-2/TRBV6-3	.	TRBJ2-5	TGTGCCAGCTCGACCCAGGCAGAGACCCAGTACTTC	CASSTQAETQYF
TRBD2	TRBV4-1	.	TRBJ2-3	TGCACCAGCAGCACCTTTAGCGGGGGTGATACGCAGTATTTT	CTSSTFSGGDTQYF
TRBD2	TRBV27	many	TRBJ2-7	TGTGCCAGCAGTACACTAGCGATCTCCTACGAGCAGTACTTC	CASSTLAISYEQYF
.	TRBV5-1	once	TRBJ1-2	TGCGCCAGCAGCGTGGATGGCAGGACTAGGAACTATGGCTACACCTTC	CASSVDGRTRNYGYTF
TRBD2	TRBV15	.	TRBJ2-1	TGTGCCACCACGTCGGGGCGGGGGAACAATGAGCAGTTCTTC	CATTSGRGNNEQFF
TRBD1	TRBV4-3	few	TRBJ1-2	TGCGCCAGCAGCCAAGATGGATGGACAGGGGTCAGCTCATATGGCTACACCTTC	CASSQDGWTGVSSYGYTF
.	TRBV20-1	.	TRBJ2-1	TGCAGTGCTAGACGGGGGCTCGGGAATGAGCAGTTCTTC	CSARRGLGNEQFF
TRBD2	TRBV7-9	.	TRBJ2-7	TGTGCCGGAGGGAGTTTCTCGGGGGGTACCTACGAGCAGTACTTC	CAGGSFSGGTYEQYF
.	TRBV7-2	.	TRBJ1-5	TGTGCCAGCAGCTTAGTGGGGAACGGAGATCAGCCCCAGCATTTT	CASSLVGNGDQPQHF
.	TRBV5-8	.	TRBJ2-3	TGTGCCAGCAGCTTCGCTGGACAGAACTTGGGGGATACGCAGTATTTT	CASSFAGQNLGDTQYF
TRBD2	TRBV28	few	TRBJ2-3	TGTGCCAGCAGCCCCCCCTCGACTAGCGGGGGGATTAGCACAGATACGCAGTATTTT	CASSPPSTSGGISTDTQYF
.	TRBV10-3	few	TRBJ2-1	TGTGCCATCAGTTCGGGCAGCTACAATGAGCAGTTCTTC	CAISSGSYNEQFF
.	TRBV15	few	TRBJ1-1	TGTGCCACCAGCAGAGGCATGGCGCGGGGGAACACTGAAGCTTTCTTT	CATSRGMARGNTEAFF
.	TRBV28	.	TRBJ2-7	TGTGCCAGCAGTGCAGGGTCCCACGAGCAGTACTTC	CASSAGSHEQYF
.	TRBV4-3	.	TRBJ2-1	TGCGCCAGCAGCCAAGTAGCCGAGAGAAGGGGGCAGTTCTTC	CASSQVAERRGQFF
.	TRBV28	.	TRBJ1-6	TGTGCCAGCAGTTTTATAAGGACACCCCTCCACTTT	CASSFIRTPLHF
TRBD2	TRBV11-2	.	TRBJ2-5	TGTGCCAGCAGCCCCGGGACTAGCGGGGAAGGAGAGACCCAGTACTTC	CASSPGTSGEGETQYF